This is a list of T cell receptor beta chains from one sample in a study of blood T cell repertoires in COVID-19. Measured with immunoSEQ multiplex PCR; TCRdb has only the in-frame clones, and not every one. The sample includes about 270,000 clones, about 87% seen only once; the top ten take around 2.9%. The specimen was PBMCs or T cells enriched from blood (not recorded which). Receptors were obtained from a woman aged 50 to 60 who had recovered from COVID-19. Both conserved end residues are trimmed from each CDR3. The order of the fields is J gene, clone size, V gene, CDR3 protein. Some rows mark clone size as missing; the rest say once, few, many or name a class of expanded clone.

J: TRBJ2-7; size: once; V: TRBV18; CDR3: ASSPTSGFTYEQY
J: TRBJ1-1; size: NA; V: TRBV4-3; CDR3: ASSQDLTWNTEAF
J: TRBJ1-1; size: NA; V: TRBV11-2; CDR3: ASTKIRGRRDTEAF
J: TRBJ1-3; size: NA; V: TRBV7-2; CDR3: ASSSGYPGQISGNTIY
J: TRBJ1-1; size: NA; V: TRBV12-5; CDR3: ASGPGQPNTEAF
J: TRBJ2-1; size: once; V: TRBV7-3; CDR3: ASTPGTSGRGEQF
J: TRBJ2-4; size: NA; V: TRBV2; CDR3: ASSASGTAKNIQY
J: TRBJ2-7; size: NA; V: TRBV10-1; CDR3: ASSESGTPRYEQY
J: TRBJ1-2; size: NA; V: TRBV28; CDR3: ASRSVGARGYGYT
J: TRBJ2-1; size: NA; V: TRBV19; CDR3: ASTGGAGSSYNEQF
J: TRBJ2-7; size: NA; V: TRBV21-1; CDR3: ASSEPDDQKKGQKIYEQY
J: TRBJ2-1; size: NA; V: TRBV24-1; CDR3: ATSGLNEQF
J: TRBJ2-7; size: NA; V: TRBV7-2; CDR3: ASSLGETSGRSKQY
J: TRBJ1-2; size: NA; V: TRBV30; CDR3: AWSFVGTGNGYT
J: TRBJ1-5; size: NA; V: TRBV6-4; CDR3: ASSAQQGVSNQPQH
J: TRBJ1-1; size: NA; V: TRBV20-1; CDR3: SAGVRVIAF
J: TRBJ2-3; size: NA; V: TRBV5-6; CDR3: ASSFFTRTRPQAQY
J: TRBJ1-2; size: NA; V: TRBV28; CDR3: ASSQRTGVLNYGYT
J: TRBJ1-6; size: once; V: TRBV2; CDR3: ASSPGQNNSPLH
J: TRBJ2-7; size: NA; V: TRBV19; CDR3: ASTRSGSAAYEQY
J: TRBJ2-2; size: NA; V: TRBV7-2; CDR3: ASSTRLADTGELF
J: TRBJ1-2; size: NA; V: TRBV29-1; CDR3: SVEGNSYGYT
J: TRBJ1-1; size: NA; V: TRBV5-4; CDR3: ASSPPSGTGGMTEAF
J: TRBJ1-2; size: NA; V: TRBV15; CDR3: ATSRTQTENYGYT
J: TRBJ1-1; size: NA; V: TRBV28; CDR3: ASSLDRQNTEAF
J: TRBJ1-6; size: NA; V: TRBV6-5; CDR3: ASSLRSGRPLH
J: TRBJ1-1; size: few; V: TRBV7-2; CDR3: ASSLTTGGATF
J: TRBJ1-1; size: once; V: TRBV5-1; CDR3: ASSLDTGSTEAF
J: TRBJ1-1; size: once; V: TRBV11-2; CDR3: ASSITYRGLTMNTEAF
J: TRBJ1-6; size: NA; V: TRBV28; CDR3: ASSLSRGNYNSPLH
J: TRBJ1-4; size: NA; V: TRBV7-2; CDR3: ASSLGQGLAEKLF
J: TRBJ2-3; size: NA; V: TRBV7-9; CDR3: ASSSGLAVTDTQY
J: TRBJ1-1; size: NA; V: TRBV19; CDR3: ASKIEGLNTEAF
J: TRBJ1-2; size: NA; V: TRBV20-1; CDR3: SASAQFFGYT
J: TRBJ2-1; size: NA; V: TRBV21-1; CDR3: ASSSRLAGAANEQF
J: TRBJ1-1; size: NA; V: TRBV30; CDR3: AWSVRAGNTF
J: TRBJ2-3; size: NA; V: TRBV6-5; CDR3: ASSQGLASYTQY
J: TRBJ2-1; size: NA; V: TRBV10-1; CDR3: ASSESHGSGNEQF
J: TRBJ1-2; size: NA; V: TRBV7-2; CDR3: ASSYDRGRQEGYT
J: TRBJ1-6; size: NA; V: TRBV18; CDR3: ASSPRGQSNSPLH
J: TRBJ1-5; size: NA; V: TRBV28; CDR3: ASSSTGTGDQPQH
J: TRBJ2-1; size: NA; V: TRBV28; CDR3: ASSYPRGSSYNEQF
J: TRBJ1-1; size: once; V: TRBV7-2; CDR3: ASSLQGVNTEAF
J: TRBJ2-7; size: few; V: TRBV19; CDR3: ASSLGTGGAYEQY
J: TRBJ1-5; size: NA; V: TRBV28; CDR3: ASSPFGTGVVSNQPQH
J: TRBJ2-5; size: NA; V: TRBV28; CDR3: ASSFRGRETQY
J: TRBJ2-1; size: NA; V: TRBV7-2; CDR3: ASSLAILAKDEQF
J: TRBJ2-3; size: NA; V: TRBV7-3; CDR3: ASSSGLAPSTDTQY
J: TRBJ2-5; size: NA; V: TRBV18; CDR3: ASSPGLRETQY
J: TRBJ1-5; size: NA; V: TRBV28; CDR3: ASSLDSRPGPQH
J: TRBJ1-5; size: NA; V: TRBV5-5; CDR3: ASSFVGAQPQH
J: TRBJ1-1; size: NA; V: TRBV20-1; CDR3: SASVEASTK
J: TRBJ1-4; size: NA; V: TRBV9; CDR3: ASSVGGPQGKLF
J: TRBJ2-3; size: NA; V: TRBV9; CDR3: ASSPALAGSGDTQY
J: TRBJ1-1; size: NA; V: TRBV7-2; CDR3: ASSLVSSPNTEAF
J: TRBJ1-4; size: NA; V: TRBV15; CDR3: ATSRRTGANEKLF
J: TRBJ2-7; size: once; V: TRBV10-3; CDR3: AISESGSSYEQY
J: TRBJ2-7; size: NA; V: TRBV28; CDR3: ASRAGGPYEQY